This TCR beta chain was sequenced in a study of T cells in tuberculosis. Study at large: The T cells targeted glucose monomycolate, a mycobacterial lipid, via CD1B. Overall study findings and caveats: Some low-affinity tetramer-binding T cells may be absent from this sample.

From germline, CDR1 is LGHNA and CDR2 YSLEER. The CDR3 contains 17 residues. V trimming: 0 bases; J trimming: 1 base; junction bases outside the gene matches: 7. After thawing and overnight rest, PBMC were stained with GMM-loaded CD1B tetramer, viability dye and anti-CD3 for sorting. CD1B tetramers were loaded with Rhodococcus equi-derived C32 glucose monomycolate. PBMC for tetramer sorting were first depleted of CD14-expressing monocytes. From each donor, around 100,000 tetramer-negative cells were sorted. Profiled with immunoSEQ multiplex PCR; TCRdb holds only in-frame clones, not every one. Altogether approximately 100,000 clones are present, about nine tenths being singletons, with the ten largest covering approximately 2%.

The sample taken for sequencing was CD1b-GMM tetramer-negative cells sorted from PBMCs. The rearrangement links TRBV4-3 to TRBJ2-3; 7 nucleotides agree with TRBD2. This receptor was identified in an adult woman with latent tuberculosis. The chain's CDR3 is CASSQDLTSGGTDTQYF. The CDR3 DNA reads TGCGCCAGCAGCCAAGATCTTACCAGCGGGGGCACAGATACGCAGTATTTT.